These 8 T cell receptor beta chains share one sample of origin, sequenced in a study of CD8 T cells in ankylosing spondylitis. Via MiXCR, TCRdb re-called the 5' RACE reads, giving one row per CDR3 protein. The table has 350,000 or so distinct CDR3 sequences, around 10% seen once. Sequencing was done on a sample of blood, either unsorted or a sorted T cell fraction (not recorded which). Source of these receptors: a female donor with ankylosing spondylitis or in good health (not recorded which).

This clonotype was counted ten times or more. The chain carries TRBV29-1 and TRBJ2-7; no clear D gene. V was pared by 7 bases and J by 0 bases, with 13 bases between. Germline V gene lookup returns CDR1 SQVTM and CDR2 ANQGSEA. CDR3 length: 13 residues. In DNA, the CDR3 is TGCAGCGCCCGGAATCGGAGCTCCTACGAGCAGTACTTC. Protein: CSARNRSSYEQYF.

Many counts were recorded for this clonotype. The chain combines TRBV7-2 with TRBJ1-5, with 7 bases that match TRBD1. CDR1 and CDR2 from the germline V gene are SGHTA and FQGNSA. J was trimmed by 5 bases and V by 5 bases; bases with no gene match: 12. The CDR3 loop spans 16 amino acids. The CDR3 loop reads CASSPSGGRMDQPQHF. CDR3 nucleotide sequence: TGTGCCAGCAGCCCATCAGGGGGACGGATGGATCAGCCCCAGCATTTT.

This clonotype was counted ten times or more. This CDR3 is CASSLDSDSPLHF. CDR3 coding DNA: TGCGCCAGCAGTCTGGACAGCGATTCACCCCTCCACTTT. V gene TRBV5-1 combines with J gene TRBJ1-6; D perhaps matches TRBD1 (6 bases). The V gene's germline CDR1 is SGHRS and CDR2 YFSETQ. CDR3 length: 13 residues. Trimming took 5 bases from V and 8 from J, leaving 11 bases between them.

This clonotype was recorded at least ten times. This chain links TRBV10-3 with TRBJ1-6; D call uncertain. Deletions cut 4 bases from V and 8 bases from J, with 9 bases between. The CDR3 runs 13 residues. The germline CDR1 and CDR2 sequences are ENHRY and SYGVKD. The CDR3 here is CAISGDRDSPLHF. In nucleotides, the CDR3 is TGTGCCATCAGTGGGGATCGGGATTCACCCCTCCACTTT.

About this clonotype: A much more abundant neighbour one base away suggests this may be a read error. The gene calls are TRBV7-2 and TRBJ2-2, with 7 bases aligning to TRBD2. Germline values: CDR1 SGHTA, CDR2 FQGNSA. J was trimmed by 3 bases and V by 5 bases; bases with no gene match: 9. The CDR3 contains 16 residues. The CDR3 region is CASSTTLAAHTGELFF. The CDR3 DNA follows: TGTGCCAGCAGCACTACTCTAGCGGCGCACACCGGGGAGCTGTTTTTT.

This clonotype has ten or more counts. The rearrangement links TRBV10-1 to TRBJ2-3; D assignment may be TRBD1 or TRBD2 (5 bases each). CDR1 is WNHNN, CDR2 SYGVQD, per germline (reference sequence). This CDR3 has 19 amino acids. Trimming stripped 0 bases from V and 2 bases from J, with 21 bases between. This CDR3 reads CASSESVAGRAVLTDTQYF. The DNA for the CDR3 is TGCGCCAGCAGTGAGTCGGTCGCAGGGCGAGCGGTTCTCACAGATACGCAGTATTTT.

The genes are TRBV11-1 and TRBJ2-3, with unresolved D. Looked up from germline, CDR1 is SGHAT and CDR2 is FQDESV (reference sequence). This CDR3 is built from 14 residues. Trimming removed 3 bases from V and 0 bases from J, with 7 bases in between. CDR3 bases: TGTGCCAGCAGCTTCCCAGAAAGCACAGATACGCAGTATTTT. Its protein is CASSFPESTDTQYF.

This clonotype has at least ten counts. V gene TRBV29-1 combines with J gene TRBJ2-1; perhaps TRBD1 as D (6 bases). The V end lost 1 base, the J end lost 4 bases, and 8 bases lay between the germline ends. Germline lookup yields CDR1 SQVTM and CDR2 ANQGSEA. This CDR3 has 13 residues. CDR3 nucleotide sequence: TGCAGCGTTGAAGTACAGGGTTACAATGAGCAGTTCTTC. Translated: CSVEVQGYNEQFF.